The present T cell receptor (beta chain) was sequenced within a study of OX40 agonist ivuxolimab in advanced cancers. As for the study in general: It was permissible to have had prior anti-PD-1, anti-PD-L1 or anti-CTLA-4 therapy, and under 45% had some. Broader study findings: Clonal expansion among partial responders at 0.1-3.0 mg/kg ranked near the lowest.

To note about this clone: As yet, its antigen is unknown.

Trimming removed 5 bases from V and 2 bases from J; junction bases left unmatched: 5. CDR3 length equals 14 residues. Germline CDR1 and CDR2: SGHRS and YFSETQ. Patients with autoimmune history or systemic immunosuppression were excluded. Clones were sequenced by immunoSEQ multiplex PCR, and TCRdb holds only the in-frame ones, with some missing. The sample has roughly 90,000 clones, more than 75% seen once. The rearrangement joins TRBV5-1 to TRBJ2-3, with 7 bases lining up with TRBD2. The TCR originated in an adult with an advanced solid tumor such as melanoma, head and neck, liver or kidney cancer. Here the sequenced sample was CD4+ or CD8+ T cells sorted from blood, taken in a trial of the OX40 agonist ivuxolimab. As DNA, the CDR3 is TGCGCCAGCAGAGAACTAGCGACCACAGATACGCAGTATTTT. Amino acid sequence: CASRELATTDTQYF.